This entry concerns a single T cell receptor beta chain. The sample is drawn from a study of blood T cell repertoires in COVID-19. Study-wide background: Samples of COVID-19 (acute and convalescent) were obtained from the United States, Italy and Spain.

Per the original methods: Reference gene primers were amplified, and this amplification served to estimate nucleated cell counts. Here immunoSEQ multiplex PCR was the method, and the copy in TCRdb shows in-frame clones only, minus some. For V, J and clone size, that table is used; D and trimming come from the DNA. The sample lists tens of thousands of clones; around four fifths were seen once. The CDR3 covers 16 residues. V was trimmed by 0 bases and J by 0 bases, leaving 12 bases between them. Per the germline V gene, CDR1 is LGHDT and CDR2 is YNNKEL (reference sequence). The TCR originated in a woman aged 60-75 years with acute or convalescent COVID-19. The chain has TRBV3-1 (or the pseudogene TRBV3-2) and TRBJ2-7; D not resolved. Sequenced: peripheral blood. The CDR3 spells CASSQERIEDSYEQYF. CDR3 in DNA: TGTGCCAGCAGCCAAGAAAGGATAGAGGACTCCTACGAGCAGTACTTC.